What follows are 20 T cell receptor beta chains derived from one specimen sequenced in a study of tumor-infiltrating lymphocytes in primary liver carcinoma. The input was 500 ng total RNA; TCR beta cDNA was made from it with a constant-region primer. Libraries covering TCR beta were generated through three nested multiplex PCR rounds (using a slightly modified ARM-PCR). Two initial PCR rounds of roughly 10 cycles each paired TRBV1-TRBV30 forward primers with a C-beta reverse primer. TCRdb fed the multiplex PCR reads into MiXCR, producing one record per CDR3 protein. Seen here are some 20,000 distinct CDR3 sequences, roughly three quarters observed once, and the top ten hold about 40%. It was from about 20-30 mg of unsorted bulk tissue that RNA and DNA were co-extracted. Sequenced material: liver tumor tissue from sampling region 4. Subset denoted: tumor region T4, right-lateral pole. These receptors were obtained from a young woman with primary liver carcinoma and hepatitis B virus infection.

Details on this clonotype: One junction end disagrees with the germline gene, perhaps due to a read error. The rearrangement joins TRBV6-5 to TRBJ2-1; a possible D gene is TRBD2 (6 bases). CDR1 MNHEY and CDR2 SVGAGI come from the germline V gene. The CDR3 sequence is 14 residues long. CDR3 sequence (DNA): TGTGCCAGCGCCTGCGGGATAGGGTACAATGAGCAGATCTTC. This translates into CASACGIGYNEQIF.

This clonotype was counted a few times. CDR3 in amino acids: CASSLDRARTYEQYF. The CDR3 nucleotides are TGTGCCAGCAGCTTAGATCGTGCCAGGACATACGAGCAGTACTTC. This chain uses TRBV11-2 with TRBJ2-7; a possible D gene is TRBD1 (5 bases). V lost 0 bases and J lost 4, with 13 bases in between. The CDR3 runs 15 residues. Germline values: CDR1 SGHAT, CDR2 FQNNGV.

A remark on this clonotype: Since no conserved phenylalanine or tryptophan closes the CDR3, a read error is the likely cause. The gene calls are TRBV4-1 and TRBJ2-1, with 11 bases identical to TRBD1. The CDR3 has 16 amino acids. Germline V gene data show CDR1 as MGHRA and CDR2 as YSYEKL. The CDR3 sequence is CASSQDPGQGENEQFL. In nucleotides, the CDR3 is TGCGCTAGCAGCCAAGATCCGGGACAGGGGGAAAATGAGCAGTTCCTC.

Remarks on this clonotype: Relative to the germline gene, one junction end is altered; a read error may explain this. The chain is built from TRBV10-3 and TRBJ1-3; the D is unclear. Germline CDR1 is ENHRY and CDR2 is SYGVKD. This CDR3 is 14 amino acids long. The CDR3 DNA is TGCGCCATCGGTAAGTCAGTTTCTGGAAACACCATATATTTT. Protein sequence: CAIGKSVSGNTIYF.

This clonotype came up once. At one end, the junction sequence differs from germline, possibly due to a read error. V and J are TRBV5-4 and TRBJ1-3; D unclear. Germline V lookup: CDR1 SGHNT, CDR2 YYREEE (reference sequence). The CDR3 spans 14 residues. The CDR3 protein is CTSSRTEHGNTIYF. The CDR3 DNA reads as TGTACCAGTAGCCGGACTGAGCATGGAAACACCATATATTTT.

This clonotype counts as medium-sized. The chain uses TRBV5-4 and TRBJ1-4; 7 bases map to TRBD1. Germline assignment: CDR1 SGHNT and CDR2 YYREEE (reference sequence). The CDR3 consists of 15 residues. The J segment lost 4 bases and the V segment lost 2 bases, leaving 5 bases of the junction unmatched. The CDR3 loop reads CASSFNRGLNEKLFF. The DNA for the CDR3 is TGTGCCAGCAGCTTCAACAGGGGACTTAATGAAAAACTGTTTTTT.

In the case of this clonotype: At one end the junction does not follow the germline gene, possibly because of a read error. The chain links TRBV4-2 to TRBJ2-7, with D possibly matching TRBD1 (6 bases). The CDR3 spans 18 residues. CDR1 and CDR2 (germline): LGHNA, YNFKEQ. The CDR3 coding sequence is TGTGCCAGTAGCCAGGAACACCTAGGACAAGGGGGACCGCGCGGGCAGTACTTC. This gives the protein CASSQEHLGQGGPRGQYF.

For this clonotype: The germline gene is not matched at one end of the junction; a read error may be the cause. The chain is built from TRBV4-1 and TRBJ2-3, with D maybe TRBD2 (6 bases). The CDR3 is made up of 14 amino acids. Germline V gives CDR1 MGHRA, CDR2 YSYEKL. The CDR3 sequence: CASRVSGSTDTQYF. DNA for the CDR3: TGCGCCAGCAGGGTTAGCGGAAGCACGGATACGCAGTATTTT.

With regard to this clonotype: At one boundary the junction diverges from the germline segment, which might be a read error. The J gene is TRBJ2-7, the V gene TRBV28; a possible D gene is TRBD1 (6 bases). CDR3 length equals 15 residues. The germline CDR1 and CDR2 sequences are MDHEN and SYDVKM. CDR3 protein: CASSLHPQGFNERYF. Here the CDR3 DNA reads TGTGCCAGCAGTTTGCACCCCCAGGGGTTTAACGAGCGGTACTTC.

Points on this clonotype: Likely a read error: the CDR3 ends without its conserved phenylalanine or tryptophan. The chain recombines TRBV12-3 or TRBV12-4 with TRBJ2-5; weak D call: TRBD2 (6 bases). CDR3 length equals 15 residues. The CDR3 spells CTGSTYPGSEETQYL. In DNA, the CDR3 is TGTACCGGCAGCACCTATCCCGGGAGCGAAGAGACCCAGTACCTC.

About this clonotype: The junction and the germline gene differ at one end; a read error may be behind it. This chain connects TRBV4-3 to TRBJ2-2; 9 nucleotides align to TRBD2. Germline lookup yields CDR1 LGHNA and CDR2 YSLEER. The length of the CDR3 is 16 residues. The DNA of the CDR3 is TGCTCCAGCAGCCAAGGGAGAGCGGGAGGTCCCGTGAAGCTGTTTTTT. Its protein product is CSSSQGRAGGPVKLFF.

The V and J genes are TRBV20-1 and TRBJ2-7, with TRBD2 matching over 10 bases. Germline V gene sequence: CDR1 DFQATT, CDR2 SNEGSKA (reference sequence). V was clipped by 7 bases and J by 8 bases; unmatched bases: 14. This CDR3 comprises 14 residues. The CDR3 DNA reads TGCAGTGGACCCCGGACTAGCGGAAGATACAAGCAGTACTTC. Translated, it gives CSGPRTSGRYKQYF.

The chain employs TRBV12-3 or TRBV12-4 and TRBJ1-2, with TRBD1 as a possible D gene (5 bases). V was cut by 3 bases and J by 3 bases, with 20 bases left in between. This CDR3 has 17 residues. CDR3 amino acids: CASSLTWTRGGDYGYTF. The CDR3 nucleotides are TGTGCCAGCAGTTTGACCTGGACGCGGGGCGGGGACTATGGCTACACCTTC.

The rearrangement joins TRBV29-1 to TRBJ2-1, with TRBD2 matching 8 bases. Germline values: CDR1 SQVTM, CDR2 ANQGSEA. The CDR3 is 16 amino acids. CDR3 protein: CIADHWTSRPYDEQFF. CDR3 bases: TGCATCGCTGACCACTGGACTAGCCGACCTTACGATGAGCAGTTCTTC.

The chain links TRBV6-5 to TRBJ2-2; TRBD1 matches at 8 bases. The CDR3 extends over 15 amino acids. The germline gives CDR1 MNHEY, CDR2 SVGAGI. The CDR3 protein is CGSSPRTGFTGELFF. The CDR3 DNA reads TGTGGTAGCAGTCCGCGGACAGGGTTTACCGGGGAGCTGTTTTTT.

Ten or more counts support this clonotype. This could be a read error, since a much larger clone is one nucleotide away. The CDR3 spells CASSLGAVYEQYF. For the CDR3, the DNA is TGTGCCAGCAGTTTAGGGGCAGTCTACGAGCAGTACTTC. V and J are TRBV28 and TRBJ2-7; a weak D match, TRBD1 (5 bases). In germline, CDR1 is MDHEN, CDR2 SYDVKM. Trimming removed 2 bases from V and 3 bases from J, with 8 bases in between. The CDR3 sequence is 13 residues long.

Turning to this clonotype: As the CDR3 is not closed by the conserved phenylalanine or tryptophan, this likely results from a read error. The chain combines TRBV6-5 with TRBJ2-7, with D possibly matching TRBD1 (6 bases). This CDR3 has 15 residues. The germline V gene encodes CDR1 MNHEY and CDR2 SVGAGI. The CDR3 loop reads CASSYKDSSSYKQYS. The DNA for the CDR3 is TGTGCTAGCAGTTACAAGGACAGCAGCTCCTACAAGCAGTACTCC.

Points on this clonotype: The conserved phenylalanine or tryptophan normally closing the CDR3 is absent here, so this likely arose from a read error. It is unclear where the CDR3 begins or ends on the DNA, so no DNA is shown, and the CDR3 is as TCRdb lists it. The chain couples TRBV4-1 to TRBJ2-5; TRBD1, as called in the table, went unchecked against the DNA. The length of the CDR3 is 15 amino acids, counting both ends. Germline CDR1 is MGHRA and CDR2 is YSYEKL. This CDR3 reads CTSSQEERGGETQYL.

Turning to this clonotype: At one end, the junction sequence differs from germline, possibly due to a read error. The chain has TRBV11-2 and TRBJ2-3; D unclear. CDR1 and CDR2 (germline): SGHAT, FQNNGV. The CDR3 loop spans 14 amino acids. The CDR3 DNA sequence: TGTGCCAGCAGCCCACAAACTCACACAGATACACGGTGTTTT. Translation: CASSPQTHTDTRCF.

For this clonotype: The junction and the germline gene differ at one end; a read error may be behind it. This chain joins TRBV28 and TRBJ2-7, with D maybe TRBD2 (6 bases). Germline CDR1 is MDHEN and CDR2 is SYDVKM. The CDR3 runs to 13 residues. In DNA form, the CDR3 reads TGTGCCAGCAGTCTTACTGGGAGGTACGAGAAGTACTTC. Translating it yields CASSLTGRYEKYF.